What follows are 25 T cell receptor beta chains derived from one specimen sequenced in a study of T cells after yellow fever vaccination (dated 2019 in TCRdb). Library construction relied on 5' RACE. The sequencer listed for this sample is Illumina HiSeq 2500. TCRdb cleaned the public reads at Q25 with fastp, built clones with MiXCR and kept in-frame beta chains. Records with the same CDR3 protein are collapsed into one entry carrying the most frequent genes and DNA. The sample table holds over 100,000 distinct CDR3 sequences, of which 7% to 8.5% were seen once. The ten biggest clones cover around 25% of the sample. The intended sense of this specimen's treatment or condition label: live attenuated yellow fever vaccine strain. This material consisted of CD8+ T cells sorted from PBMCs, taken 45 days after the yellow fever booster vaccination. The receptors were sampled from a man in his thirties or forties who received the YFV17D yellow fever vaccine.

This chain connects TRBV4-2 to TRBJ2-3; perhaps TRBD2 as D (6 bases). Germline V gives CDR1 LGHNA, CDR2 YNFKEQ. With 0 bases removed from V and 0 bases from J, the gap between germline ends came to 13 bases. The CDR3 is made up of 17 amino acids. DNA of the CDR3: TGTGCCAGCAGCCAAGATTCGAGCGGGTTTAGCACAGATACGCAGTATTTT. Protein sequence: CASSQDSSGFSTDTQYF.

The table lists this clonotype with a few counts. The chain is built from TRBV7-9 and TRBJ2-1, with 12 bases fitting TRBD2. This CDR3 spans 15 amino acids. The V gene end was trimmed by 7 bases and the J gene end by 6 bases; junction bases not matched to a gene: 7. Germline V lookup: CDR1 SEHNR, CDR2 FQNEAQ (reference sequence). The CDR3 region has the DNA TGTGCCAGCACCCTAGCGGGAGGGAGACCCAATGAGCAGTTCTTC. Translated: CASTLAGGRPNEQFF.

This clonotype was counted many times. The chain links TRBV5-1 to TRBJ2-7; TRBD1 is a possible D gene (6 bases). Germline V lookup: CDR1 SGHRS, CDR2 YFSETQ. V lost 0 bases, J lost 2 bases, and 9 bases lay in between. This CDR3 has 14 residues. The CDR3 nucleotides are TGCGCCAGCAGCTTGGCAGGGGACACCTACGAGCAGTACTTC. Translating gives CASSLAGDTYEQYF.

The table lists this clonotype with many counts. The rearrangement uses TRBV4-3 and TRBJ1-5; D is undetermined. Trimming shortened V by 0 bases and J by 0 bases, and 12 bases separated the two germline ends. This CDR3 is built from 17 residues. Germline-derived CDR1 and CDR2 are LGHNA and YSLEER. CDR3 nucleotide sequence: TGCGCCAGCAGCCAAGATCCTCTTGGTGTTAGCAATCAGCCCCAGCATTTT. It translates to CASSQDPLGVSNQPQHF.

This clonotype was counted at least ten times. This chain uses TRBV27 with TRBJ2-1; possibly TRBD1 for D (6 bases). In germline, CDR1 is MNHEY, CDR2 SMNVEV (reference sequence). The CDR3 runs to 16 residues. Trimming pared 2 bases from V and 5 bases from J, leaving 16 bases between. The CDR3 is CASSLGWGLRNNEQFF. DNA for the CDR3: TGTGCCAGCAGTTTAGGGTGGGGGCTTAGGAACAATGAGCAGTTCTTC.

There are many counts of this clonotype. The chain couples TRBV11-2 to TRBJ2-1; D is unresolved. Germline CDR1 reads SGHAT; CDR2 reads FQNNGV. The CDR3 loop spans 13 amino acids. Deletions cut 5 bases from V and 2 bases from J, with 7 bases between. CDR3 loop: CASSPMAYNEQFF. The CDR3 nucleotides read TGTGCCAGCAGCCCCATGGCCTACAATGAGCAGTTCTTC.

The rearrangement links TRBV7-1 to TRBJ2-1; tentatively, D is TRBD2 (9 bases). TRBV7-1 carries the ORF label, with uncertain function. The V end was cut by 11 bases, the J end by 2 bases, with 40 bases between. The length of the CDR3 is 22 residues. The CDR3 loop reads CAAARDRPPGLAYPLAYNEQFF. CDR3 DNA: TGTGCCGCTGCCAGGGACAGGCCACCGGGACTAGCCTATCCCCTCGCCTACAATGAGCAGTTCTTC.

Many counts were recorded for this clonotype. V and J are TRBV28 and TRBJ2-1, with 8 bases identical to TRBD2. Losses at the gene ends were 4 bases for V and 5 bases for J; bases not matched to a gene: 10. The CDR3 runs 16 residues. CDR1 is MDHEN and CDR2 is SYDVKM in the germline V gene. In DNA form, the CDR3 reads TGTGCCAGCAGTTCCACAACCGGGAGGGAAAACAATGAGCAGTTCTTC. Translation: CASSSTTGRENNEQFF.

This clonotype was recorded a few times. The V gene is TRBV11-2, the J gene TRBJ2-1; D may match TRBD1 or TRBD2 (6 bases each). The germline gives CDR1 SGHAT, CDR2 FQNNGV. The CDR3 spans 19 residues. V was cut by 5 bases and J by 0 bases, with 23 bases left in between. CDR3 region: CASSRPAGPGASSYNEQFF. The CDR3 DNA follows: TGTGCCAGCAGCCGCCCGGCGGGACCGGGGGCCTCCTCCTACAATGAGCAGTTCTTC. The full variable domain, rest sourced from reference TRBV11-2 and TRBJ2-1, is EAGVAQSPRYKIIEKRQSVAFWCNPISGHATLYWYQQILGQGPKLLIQFQNNGVVDDSQLPKDRFSAERLKGVDSTLKIQPAKLEDSAVYLCASSRPAGPGASSYNEQFFGPGTRLTVL.

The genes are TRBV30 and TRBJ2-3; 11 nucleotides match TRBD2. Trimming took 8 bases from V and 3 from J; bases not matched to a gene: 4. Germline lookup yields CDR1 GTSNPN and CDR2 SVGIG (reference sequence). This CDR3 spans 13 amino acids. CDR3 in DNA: TGTGCCGGATTAGCGGGAGGGACAGATACGCAGTATTTT. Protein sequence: CAGLAGGTDTQYF.

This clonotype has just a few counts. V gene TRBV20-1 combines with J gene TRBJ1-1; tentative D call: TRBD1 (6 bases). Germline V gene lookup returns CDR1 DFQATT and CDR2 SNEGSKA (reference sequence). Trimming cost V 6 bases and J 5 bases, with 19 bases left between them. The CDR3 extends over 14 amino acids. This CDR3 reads CSAMDSGVNTEAFF. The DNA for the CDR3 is TGCAGTGCCATGGACAGCGGGGTAAATACTGAAGCTTTCTTT.

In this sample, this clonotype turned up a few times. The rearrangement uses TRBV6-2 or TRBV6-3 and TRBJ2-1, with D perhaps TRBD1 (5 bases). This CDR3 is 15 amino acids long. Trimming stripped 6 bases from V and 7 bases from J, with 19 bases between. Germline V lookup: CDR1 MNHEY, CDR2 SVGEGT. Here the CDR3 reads CASSADRTLFNEQFF. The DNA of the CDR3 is TGTGCCAGCAGCGCCGACAGAACCCTTTTTAATGAGCAGTTCTTC.

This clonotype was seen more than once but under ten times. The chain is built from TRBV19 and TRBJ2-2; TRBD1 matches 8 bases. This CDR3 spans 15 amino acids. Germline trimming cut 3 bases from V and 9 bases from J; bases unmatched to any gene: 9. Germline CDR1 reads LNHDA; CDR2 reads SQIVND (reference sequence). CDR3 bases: TGTGCCAGTAGTATCCGAGGGCAGGGGGCCTGGGAGCTGTTTTTT. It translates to CASSIRGQGAWELFF.

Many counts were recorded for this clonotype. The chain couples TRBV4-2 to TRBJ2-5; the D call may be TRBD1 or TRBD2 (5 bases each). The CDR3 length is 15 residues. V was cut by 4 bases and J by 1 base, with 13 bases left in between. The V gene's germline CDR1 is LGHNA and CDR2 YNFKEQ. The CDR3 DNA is TGTGCCAGCAGCCCGCGCGAGGGACGCCAAGAGACCCAGTACTTC. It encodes CASSPREGRQETQYF.

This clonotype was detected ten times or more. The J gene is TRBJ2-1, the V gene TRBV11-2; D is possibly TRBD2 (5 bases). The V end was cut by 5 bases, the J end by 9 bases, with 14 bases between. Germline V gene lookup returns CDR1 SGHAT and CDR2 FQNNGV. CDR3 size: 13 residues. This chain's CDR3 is CASSPGGRSEQFF. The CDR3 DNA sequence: TGTGCCAGCAGCCCCGGAGGTCGGTCTGAGCAGTTCTTC.

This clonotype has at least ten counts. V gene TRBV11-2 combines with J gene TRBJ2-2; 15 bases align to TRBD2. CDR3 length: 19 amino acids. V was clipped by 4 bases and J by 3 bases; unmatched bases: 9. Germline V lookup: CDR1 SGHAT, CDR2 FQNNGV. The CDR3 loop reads CASSSAPGLAGGHTGELFF. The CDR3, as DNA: TGTGCCAGCAGCTCCGCTCCGGGACTAGCGGGAGGCCACACCGGGGAGCTGTTTTTT.

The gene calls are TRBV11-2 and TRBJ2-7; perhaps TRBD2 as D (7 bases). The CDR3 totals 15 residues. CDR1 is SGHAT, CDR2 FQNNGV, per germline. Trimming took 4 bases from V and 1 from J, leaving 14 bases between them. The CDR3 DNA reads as TGTGCCAGCAGCTGGGGAGGGGGGACGTCCTACGAGCAGTACTTC. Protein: CASSWGGGTSYEQYF.

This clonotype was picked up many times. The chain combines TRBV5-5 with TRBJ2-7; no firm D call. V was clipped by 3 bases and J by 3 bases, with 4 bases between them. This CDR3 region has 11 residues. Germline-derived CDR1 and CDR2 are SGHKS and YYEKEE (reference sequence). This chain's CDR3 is CASSSDYEQYF. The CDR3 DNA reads TGTGCCAGCAGCTCTGACTACGAGCAGTACTTC.

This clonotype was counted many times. CDR3 DNA: TGTGCCACCACAGGGATTATTTCCTACAATGAGCAGTTCTTC. Its translation: CATTGIISYNEQFF. V is TRBV7-2 and J is TRBJ2-1, with D possibly matching TRBD1 (6 bases). The CDR3 consists of 14 residues. Germline CDR1 SGHTA, CDR2 FQGNSA. V lost 10 bases and J 1 base, leaving 14 bases between the germline ends.

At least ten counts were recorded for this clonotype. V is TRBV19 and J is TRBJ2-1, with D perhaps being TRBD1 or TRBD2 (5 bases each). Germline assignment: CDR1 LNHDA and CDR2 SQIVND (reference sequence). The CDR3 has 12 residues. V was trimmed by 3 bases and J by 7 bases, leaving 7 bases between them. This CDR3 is CASSMGVNEQFF. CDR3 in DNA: TGTGCCAGTAGTATGGGGGTAAATGAGCAGTTCTTC.

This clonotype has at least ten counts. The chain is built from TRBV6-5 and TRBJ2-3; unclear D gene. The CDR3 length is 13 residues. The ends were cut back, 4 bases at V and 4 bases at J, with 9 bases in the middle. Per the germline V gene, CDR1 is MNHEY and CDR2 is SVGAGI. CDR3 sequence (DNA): TGTGCCAGCAGTTTGGCCGACGCAGATACGCAGTATTTT. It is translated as CASSLADADTQYF.

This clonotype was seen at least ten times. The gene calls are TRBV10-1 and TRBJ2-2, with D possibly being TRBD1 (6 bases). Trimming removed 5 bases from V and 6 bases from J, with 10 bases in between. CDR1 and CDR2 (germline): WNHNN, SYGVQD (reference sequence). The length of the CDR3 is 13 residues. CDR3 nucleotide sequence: TGCGCCAGCAGTCCCCCAGGGGCCGGGGAGCTGTTTTTT. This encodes CASSPPGAGELFF.

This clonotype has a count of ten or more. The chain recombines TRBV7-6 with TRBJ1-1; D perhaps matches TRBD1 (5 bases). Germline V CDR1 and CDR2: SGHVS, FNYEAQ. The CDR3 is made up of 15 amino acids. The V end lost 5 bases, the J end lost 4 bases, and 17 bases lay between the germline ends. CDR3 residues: CASSPGLPWVTEAFF. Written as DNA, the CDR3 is TGTGCCAGCAGCCCGGGACTTCCTTGGGTCACTGAAGCTTTCTTT.

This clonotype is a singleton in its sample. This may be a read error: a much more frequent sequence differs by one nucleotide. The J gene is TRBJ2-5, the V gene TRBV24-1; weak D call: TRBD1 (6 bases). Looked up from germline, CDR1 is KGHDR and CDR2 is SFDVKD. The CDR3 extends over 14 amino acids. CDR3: CATSGGGGQGTQYF. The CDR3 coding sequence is TGTGCCACCAGTGGAGGGGGTGGACAAGGGACCCAGTACTTC.

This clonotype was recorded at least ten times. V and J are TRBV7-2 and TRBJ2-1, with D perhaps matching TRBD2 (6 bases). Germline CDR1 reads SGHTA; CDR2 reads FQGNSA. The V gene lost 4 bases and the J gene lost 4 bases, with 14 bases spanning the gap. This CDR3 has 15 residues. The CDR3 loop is CASSSPDSGYNEQFF. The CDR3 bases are TGTGCCAGCAGCTCACCTGATAGCGGTTACAATGAGCAGTTCTTC.